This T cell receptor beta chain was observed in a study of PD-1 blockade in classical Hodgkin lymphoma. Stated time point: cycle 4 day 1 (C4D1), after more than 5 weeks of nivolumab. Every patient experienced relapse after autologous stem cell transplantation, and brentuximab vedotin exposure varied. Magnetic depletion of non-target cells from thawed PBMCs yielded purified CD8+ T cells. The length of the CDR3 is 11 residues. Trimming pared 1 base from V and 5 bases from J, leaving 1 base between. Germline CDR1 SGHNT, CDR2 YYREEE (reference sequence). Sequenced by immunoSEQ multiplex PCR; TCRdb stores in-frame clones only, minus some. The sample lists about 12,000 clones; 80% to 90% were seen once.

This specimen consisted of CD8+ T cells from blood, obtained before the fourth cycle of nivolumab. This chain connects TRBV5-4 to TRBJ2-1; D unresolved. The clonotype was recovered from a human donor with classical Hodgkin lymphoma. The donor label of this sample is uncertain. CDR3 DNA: TGTGCCAGCAGCTTGAACAATGAGCAGTTCTTC. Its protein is CASSLNNEQFF.